A selection of T cell receptor beta chains follows, all from one sample in a study of memory CD4+ T cells and cytomegalovirus serostatus. Some clones are missing from TCRdb's copy, which holds only in-frame ones; the method was immunoSEQ multiplex PCR. This repertoire shows some 50,000 clones, 74% found once; its top ten account for 1.2%. Sequenced: memory CD4+ T cells from blood. The origin of the receptors is an adult in good health and CMV-seropositive. CDR3s leave out the opening cysteine and the closing phenylalanine or tryptophan. Each record gives: CDR3 length, V gene, J gene, CDR3 protein.

>11|TRBV7-2|TRBJ2-3
ASSLSRFDTQY
>11|TRBV4-2|TRBJ1-5
ASSVTGKGPQH
>11|TRBV5-4|TRBJ1-1
ASSLGLNTEAF
>18|TRBV6-1|TRBJ1-5
ASSEYVLAGADYSNQPQH
>16|TRBV7-3|TRBJ2-7
ASSLKKVGGQEPYEQY
>13|TRBV7-9|TRBJ1-3
ASSLKGVRRNTIY
>12|TRBV11-3|TRBJ2-7
ASSLGTNSYEQY
>10|TRBV6-1|TRBJ2-1
ASSRLAREQF
>13|TRBV28|TRBJ1-1
ASSEAGNGNTEAF
>13|TRBV2|TRBJ2-2
ASSHRERNTGELF
>12|TRBV4-2|TRBJ1-6
ASSGDSYNSPLH
>10|TRBV11-2|TRBJ2-7
ASSLVAGNPS
>13|TRBV11-1|TRBJ2-2
ASSLAGGVTGELF
>10|TRBV6-5|TRBJ2-1
ASTDRVGEQF
>13|TRBV7-3|TRBJ2-2
ASSLTSAGTGELF
>10|TRBV6-1|TRBJ1-1
ASSEGGKWAF
>13|TRBV4-1|TRBJ2-5
ASSQEGMGGETQY
>13|TRBV6-6|TRBJ2-2
ASSLLWGFTGELF
>14|TRBV28|TRBJ2-4
ATTIWGAEGKNIQY
>12|TRBV7-8|TRBJ1-6
ASSQDGYNSPLH
>10|TRBV29-1|TRBJ2-1
SVEEDRDEQF
>12|TRBV7-3|TRBJ2-3
ASSSSGGADTQY
>12|TRBV14|TRBJ2-1
ASSQEIRENEQF
>13|TRBV7-2|TRBJ1-3
ASSLIVHSGNTIY
>12|TRBV10-1|TRBJ2-1
ASSLQGEGNEQF
>13|TRBV19|TRBJ2-2
ASSMTTEDTGELF
>11|TRBV13|TRBJ2-7
ASSLFSETEQY
>13|TRBV5-1|TRBJ1-6
ASSERTGGNSPLH
>10|TRBV6-5|TRBJ1-2
ASSPGQGGYT
>12|TRBV19|TRBJ1-5
ASSRRGEGQPQH
>11|TRBV5-6|TRBJ1-1
ASSTAINTEAF
>12|TRBV6-1|TRBJ2-5
ASSPDRSQETQY
>14|TRBV9|TRBJ1-6
ASSARGGAGNSPLH
>13|TRBV28|TRBJ2-5
ASSFRRGGRETQY
>11|TRBV19|TRBJ2-5
ASSRGPQETQY
>11|TRBV7-3|TRBJ2-5
ASSLGVQETQY
>13|TRBV5-4|TRBJ2-7
ASSLGQTSSYEQY
>12|TRBV5-4|TRBJ2-5
ASSLAGGLETQY
>12|TRBV13|TRBJ2-7
ASSTTGQNYEQY
>12|TRBV7-9|TRBJ2-3
ASGGTSGTDTQY
>9|TRBV20-1|TRBJ2-5
SAESHETQY